One and the same sample provided the 12 T cell receptor beta chains below, sequenced in a study of T cells after yellow fever vaccination. Using its own MiXCR run on the 5' RACE reads, TCRdb lists one record per CDR3 protein. The table has some 350,000 distinct CDR3 sequences, around a tenth seen once. The specimen was PBMCs, collected on the day of the first yellow fever vaccination. The receptors were gathered from a man between 18 and 29 years old who received the YFV17D yellow fever vaccine.

This clonotype was observed a few times. The V and J genes are TRBV19 and TRBJ2-3; 10 nucleotides agree with TRBD1. V dropped 6 bases and J dropped 3; count of bases not matched to a gene: 3. The length of the CDR3 is 14 residues. Germline CDR1 and CDR2: LNHDA and SQIVND (reference sequence). CDR3 protein: CASRTGGRTDTQYF. For the CDR3, the DNA is TGTGCCAGTAGGACAGGGGGCAGAACAGATACGCAGTATTTT.

Only a few counts were recorded for this clonotype. The chain links TRBV20-1 to TRBJ1-2, with D tentatively TRBD1 (5 bases). The CDR3 contains 14 residues. Trimming took off 0 bases at V and 4 bases at J, with 12 bases between the two ends. Germline CDR1 is DFQATT and CDR2 is SNEGSKA (reference sequence). The CDR3 loop reads CSARDGTKSYGYTF. CDR3 coding DNA: TGCAGTGCTAGAGATGGGACGAAGAGCTATGGCTACACCTTC.

This clonotype was seen a few times. The gene calls are TRBV20-1 and TRBJ1-6, with D perhaps matching TRBD1 (6 bases). This CDR3 is built from 14 residues. Germline V gene sequence: CDR1 DFQATT, CDR2 SNEGSKA (reference sequence). V lost 5 bases and J 9 bases, leaving 17 bases between the germline ends. The CDR3 DNA reads TGCAGTGCTTCCCGGGCGAGGGACACTTCACCCCTCCACTTT. Translated: CSASRARDTSPLHF.

The chain joins TRBV7-2 to TRBJ1-1, with 7 bases matching TRBD1. V gave up 5 bases and J gave up 3 bases; unmatched junction bases: 9. CDR3 length: 15 amino acids. CDR1 is SGHTA, CDR2 FQGNSA, per germline. The chain's CDR3 is CASSQDQGGYTEAFF. The CDR3 DNA reads as TGTGCCAGCAGCCAGGACCAGGGGGGTTACACTGAAGCTTTCTTT.

This clonotype was seen ten or more times. The V call is TRBV5-1, the J call TRBJ2-3, with 9 bases lining up with TRBD2. The CDR3 runs to 17 residues. Trimming at V came to 4 bases and at J to 5 bases, leaving 14 bases not matched to a gene. Germline lookup yields CDR1 SGHRS and CDR2 YFSETQ. The CDR3 loop reads CASSPRLAGTHRDTQYF. In DNA, the CDR3 is TGCGCCAGCAGCCCCCGGCTAGCGGGGACTCACCGAGATACGCAGTATTTT. Full variable domain (remainder filled in from reference TRBV5-1 and TRBJ2-3): KAGVTQTPRYLIKTRGQQVTLSCSPISGHRSVSWYQQTPGQGLQFLFEYFSETQRNKGNFPGRFSGRQFSNSRSEMNVSTLELGDSALYLCASSPRLAGTHRDTQYFGPGTRLTVL.

The J gene is TRBJ1-1, the V gene TRBV29-1; weak D call: TRBD1 (5 bases). Germline CDR1 reads SQVTM; CDR2 reads ANQGSEA. The CDR3 is 14 residues long. For the CDR3, the DNA is TGCAGTTCCCAGAAGGGGCCAGCGAACACTGAAGCTTTCTTT. Amino acids: CSSQKGPANTEAFF.

The chain couples TRBV7-3 to TRBJ2-2; tentative D call: TRBD2 (6 bases). The length of the CDR3 is 14 residues. With 2 bases removed from V and 5 bases from J, the gap between germline ends came to 9 bases. The germline V gene encodes CDR1 SGHTA and CDR2 FQGTGA. CDR3 residues: CASSLSGRTGELFF. The CDR3 DNA follows: TGTGCCAGCAGCTTATCAGGGAGGACCGGGGAGCTGTTTTTT.

The V gene is TRBV12-3 or TRBV12-4, the J gene TRBJ1-1, with a tentative D call TRBD1 (6 bases). This CDR3 has 13 residues. V was clipped by 4 bases and J by 7 bases, with 13 bases between them. CDR3 sequence: CASSWGGIGEAFF. For the CDR3, the DNA is TGTGCCAGCAGTTGGGGGGGCATCGGTGAAGCTTTCTTT.

In this sample, this clonotype turned up many times. The CDR3 nucleotides are TGTGCCAGCAGTCGACAGGGGGTGAACACCGGGGAGCTGTTTTTT. It is translated as CASSRQGVNTGELFF. The J gene is TRBJ2-2, the V gene TRBV6-5, with TRBD1 matching 9 bases. This CDR3 is 15 amino acids long. CDR1 and CDR2 (germline): MNHEY, SVGAGI. J was trimmed by 1 base and V by 5 bases; bases with no gene match: 2.

In this sample, this clonotype turned up a few times. This chain joins TRBV6-2 or TRBV6-3 and TRBJ2-6; 14 bases are a match to TRBD2. After removal of 2 bases from V and 0 bases from J, the junction contained 9 bases not matched to a gene. The CDR3 has 21 amino acids. Germline V gives CDR1 MNHEY, CDR2 SVGEGT. CDR3 loop: CASSYPRTSGGLLSGANVLTF. In nucleotides, the CDR3 is TGTGCCAGCAGTTACCCACGGACTAGCGGGGGGCTACTCTCTGGGGCCAACGTCCTGACTTTC.

V usage is TRBV5-1 and J usage is TRBJ1-2; 7 positions agree with TRBD1. Germline CDR1 reads SGHRS; CDR2 reads YFSETQ. J was trimmed by 7 bases and V by 0 bases; bases with no gene match: 9. This CDR3 comprises 15 residues. As DNA, the CDR3 is TGCGCCAGCAGCTTGGCTTTGGGACAGTCCCTTGGCTACACCTTC. Its translation is CASSLALGQSLGYTF.

The gene calls are TRBV25-1 and TRBJ2-5; D possibly matches TRBD1 or TRBD2 (5 bases each). There are 16 residues in the CDR3. The V gene lost 2 bases and the J gene lost 2 bases, with 15 bases spanning the gap. Germline-derived CDR1 and CDR2 are MGHDK and SYGVNS. The CDR3 here is CASSEAPRDRQETQYF. DNA for the CDR3: TGTGCCAGCAGTGAAGCCCCCCGGGACCGGCAAGAGACCCAGTACTTC.